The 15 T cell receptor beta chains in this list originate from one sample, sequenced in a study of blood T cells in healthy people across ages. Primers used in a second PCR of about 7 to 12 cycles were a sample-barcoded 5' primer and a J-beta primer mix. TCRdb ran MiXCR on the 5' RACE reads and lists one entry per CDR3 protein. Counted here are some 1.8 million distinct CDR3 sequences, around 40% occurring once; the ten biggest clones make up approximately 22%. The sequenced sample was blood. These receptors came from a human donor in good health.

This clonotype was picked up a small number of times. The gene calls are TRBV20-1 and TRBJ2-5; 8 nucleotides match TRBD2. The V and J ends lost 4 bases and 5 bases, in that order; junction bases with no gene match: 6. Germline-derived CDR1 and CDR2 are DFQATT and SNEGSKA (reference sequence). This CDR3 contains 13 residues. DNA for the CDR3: TGCAGTGCTATGAGCGGGGGTGAGGAGACCCAGTACTTC. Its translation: CSAMSGGEETQYF.

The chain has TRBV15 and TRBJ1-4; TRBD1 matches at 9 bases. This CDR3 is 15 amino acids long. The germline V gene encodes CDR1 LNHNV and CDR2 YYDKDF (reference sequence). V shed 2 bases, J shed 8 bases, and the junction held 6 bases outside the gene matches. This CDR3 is CATSRSGQGREKLFF. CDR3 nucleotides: TGTGCCACCAGCAGATCCGGACAGGGGAGGGAAAAACTGTTTTTT.

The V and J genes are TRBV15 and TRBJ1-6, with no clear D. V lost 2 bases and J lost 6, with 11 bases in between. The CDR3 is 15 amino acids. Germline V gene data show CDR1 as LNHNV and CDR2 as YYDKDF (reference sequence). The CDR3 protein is CATSRSETGNSPLHF. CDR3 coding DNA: TGTGCCACCAGCAGATCAGAAACGGGTAATTCACCCCTCCACTTT.

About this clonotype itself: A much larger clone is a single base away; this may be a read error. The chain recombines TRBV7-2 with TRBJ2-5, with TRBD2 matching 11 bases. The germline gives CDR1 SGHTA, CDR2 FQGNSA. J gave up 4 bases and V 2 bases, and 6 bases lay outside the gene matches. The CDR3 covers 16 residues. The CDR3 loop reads CASSLYGLAGGETQYF. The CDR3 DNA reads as TGTGCCAGCAGCTTATATGGTCTAGCGGGGGGAGAGACCCAGTACTTC. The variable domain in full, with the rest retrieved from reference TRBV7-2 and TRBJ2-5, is GAGVSQSPSNKVTEKGKDVELRCDPISGHTALYWYRQSLGQGLEFLIYFQGNSAPDKSGLPSDRFSAERTGGSVSTLTIQRTQQEDSAVYLCASSLYGLAGGETQYFGPGTRLLVL.

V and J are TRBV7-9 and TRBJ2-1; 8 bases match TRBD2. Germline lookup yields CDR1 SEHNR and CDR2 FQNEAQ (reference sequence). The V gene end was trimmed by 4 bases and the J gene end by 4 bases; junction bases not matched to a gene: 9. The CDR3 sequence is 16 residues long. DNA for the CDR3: TGTGCCAGCAGCTCTCAGGTGGTAGCGGGATACAATGAGCAGTTCTTC. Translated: CASSSQVVAGYNEQFF.

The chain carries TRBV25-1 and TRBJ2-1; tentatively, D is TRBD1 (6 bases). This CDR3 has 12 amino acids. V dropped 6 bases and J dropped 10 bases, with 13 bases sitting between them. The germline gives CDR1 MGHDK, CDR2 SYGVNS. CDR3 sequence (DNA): TGTGCCAGCAGAGTGTATGGGGGCGAGCAGTTCTTC. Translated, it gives CASRVYGGEQFF. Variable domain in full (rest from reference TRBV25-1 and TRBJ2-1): EADIYQTPRYLVIGTGKKITLECSQTMGHDKMYWYQQDPGMELHLIHYSYGVNSTEKGDLSSESTVSRIRTEHFPLTLESARPSHTSQYLCASRVYGGEQFFGPGTRLTVL.

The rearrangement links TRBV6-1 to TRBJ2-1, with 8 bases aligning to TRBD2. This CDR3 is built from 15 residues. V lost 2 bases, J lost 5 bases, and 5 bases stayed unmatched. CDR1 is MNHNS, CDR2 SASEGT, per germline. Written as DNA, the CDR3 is TGTGCCAGCAGTGAATCAGCGGGGGAAAACAATGAGCAGTTCTTC. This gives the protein CASSESAGENNEQFF.

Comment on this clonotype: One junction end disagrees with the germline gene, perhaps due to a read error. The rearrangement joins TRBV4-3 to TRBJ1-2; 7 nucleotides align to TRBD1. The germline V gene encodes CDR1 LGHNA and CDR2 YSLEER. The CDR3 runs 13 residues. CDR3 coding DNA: TGCGCCAGCAGCCCAGGGGGAGGGCATGGCCACACCTTC. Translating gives CASSPGGGHGHTF.

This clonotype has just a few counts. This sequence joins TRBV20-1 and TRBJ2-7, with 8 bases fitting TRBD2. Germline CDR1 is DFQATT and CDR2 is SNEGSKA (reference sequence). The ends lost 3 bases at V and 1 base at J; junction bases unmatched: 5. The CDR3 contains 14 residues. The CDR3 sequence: CSASIERGSYEQYF. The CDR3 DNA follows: TGCAGTGCTAGTATCGAGCGGGGGTCCTACGAGCAGTACTTC.

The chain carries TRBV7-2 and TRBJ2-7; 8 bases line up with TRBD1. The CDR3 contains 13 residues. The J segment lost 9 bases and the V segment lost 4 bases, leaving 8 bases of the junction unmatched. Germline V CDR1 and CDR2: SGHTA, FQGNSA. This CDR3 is CASSYGQGLGQYF. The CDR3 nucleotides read TGTGCCAGCAGCTACGGACAGGGTCTAGGGCAGTACTTC.

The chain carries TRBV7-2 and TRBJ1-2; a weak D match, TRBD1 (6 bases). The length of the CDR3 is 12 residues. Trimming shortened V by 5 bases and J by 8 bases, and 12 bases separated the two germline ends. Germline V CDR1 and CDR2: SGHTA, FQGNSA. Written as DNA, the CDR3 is TGTGCCAGCAGCCGGGACACAGGGGGCTACACCTTC. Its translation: CASSRDTGGYTF.

The CDR3 DNA follows: TGTGCCAGCAGCGCTGGGGGCAACAATGGGGAGACCCAGTACTTC. Its protein is CASSAGGNNGETQYF. This chain links TRBV9 with TRBJ2-5, with D possibly TRBD1 on 6 matching bases. The V gene lost 3 bases and the J gene lost 5 bases, with 17 bases spanning the gap. Germline V lookup: CDR1 SGDLS, CDR2 YYNGEE. The CDR3 loop spans 15 amino acids.

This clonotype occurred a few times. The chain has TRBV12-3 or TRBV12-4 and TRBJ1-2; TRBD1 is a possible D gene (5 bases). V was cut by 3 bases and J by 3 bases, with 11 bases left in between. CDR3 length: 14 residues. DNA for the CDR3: TGTGCCAGCAGTTTTGGAAGGGACCACTATGGCTACACCTTC. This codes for CASSFGRDHYGYTF.

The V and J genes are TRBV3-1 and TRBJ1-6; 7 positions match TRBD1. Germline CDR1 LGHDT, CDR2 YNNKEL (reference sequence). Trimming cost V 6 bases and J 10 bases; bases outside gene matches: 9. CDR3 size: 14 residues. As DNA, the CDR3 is TGTGCCAGCAGATTACAGGGGATAGGGTCACCCCTCCACTTT. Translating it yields CASRLQGIGSPLHF.

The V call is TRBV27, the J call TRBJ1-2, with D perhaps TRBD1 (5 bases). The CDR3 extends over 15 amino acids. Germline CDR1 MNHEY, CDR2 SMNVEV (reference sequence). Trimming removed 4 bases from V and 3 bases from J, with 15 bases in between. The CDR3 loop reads CASSSRGGRDYGYTF. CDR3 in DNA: TGTGCCAGCAGTTCCCGTGGGGGACGGGACTATGGCTACACCTTC.